This T cell receptor beta chain was recorded in a study of Tregs in tolerant kidney transplant recipients. Study-level points and caveats: Nucleotide sequences could not be compared across some patients' samples due to primer changes. Donor-specific Treg expansion exceeded global Treg expansion in tolerant patients, suggesting antigen drive. Few patients were studied, so findings need validation in larger groups.

TCRdb keeps only in-frame clones here, not all; method: immunoSEQ multiplex PCR. The sample has around 32,000 clones, and its top ten clones hold approximately 1.9%. Germline assignment: CDR1 SGHRS and CDR2 YFSETQ. The CDR3 has 14 amino acids. V lost 0 bases and J lost 2, with 5 bases in between. Related graft donors supplied nonmyeloablative bone marrow transplants, and mixed chimerism was transient. Unstimulated Tregs (CD4+CD25+CD127-) and CD4+CD25- non-Tregs were sorted from PBMCs. About this clone itself: Its matching antigen is unknown. The missing CDR3 end, 3 residues past where the read stops, is filled in from the germline J gene.

The chain recombines TRBV5-1 with TRBJ2-2; D gene ambiguous. Specimen: CD4+ T cells from blood (PBMCs), collected 24 months after the transplant. This receptor was obtained from a human patient who received a combined kidney and bone marrow transplant. These T cells may partly come from the graft donor. The CDR3 is CASSLDGNTGELFF. The sequenced CDR3 bases are TGCGCCAGCAGCTTGGACGGTAACACCGGGGAG.